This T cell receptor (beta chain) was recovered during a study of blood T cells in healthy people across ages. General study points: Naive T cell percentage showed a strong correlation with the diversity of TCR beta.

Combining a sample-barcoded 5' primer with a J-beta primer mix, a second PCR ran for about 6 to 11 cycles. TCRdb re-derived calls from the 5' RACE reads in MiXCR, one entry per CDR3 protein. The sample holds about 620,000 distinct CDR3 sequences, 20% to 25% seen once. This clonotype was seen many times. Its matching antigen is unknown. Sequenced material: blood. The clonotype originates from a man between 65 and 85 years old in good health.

CDR3 in DNA: TGCGCCAGCAGCCAAGATTGGGCACTAGCGTCAGAGACCCAGTACTTC. It encodes CASSQDWALASETQYF. This chain links TRBV4-3 with TRBJ2-5; 7 nucleotides agree with TRBD2. The V gene's germline CDR1 is LGHNA and CDR2 YSLEER. The V gene end was trimmed by 0 bases and the J gene end by 4 bases; junction bases not matched to a gene: 8. The CDR3 extends over 16 amino acids.